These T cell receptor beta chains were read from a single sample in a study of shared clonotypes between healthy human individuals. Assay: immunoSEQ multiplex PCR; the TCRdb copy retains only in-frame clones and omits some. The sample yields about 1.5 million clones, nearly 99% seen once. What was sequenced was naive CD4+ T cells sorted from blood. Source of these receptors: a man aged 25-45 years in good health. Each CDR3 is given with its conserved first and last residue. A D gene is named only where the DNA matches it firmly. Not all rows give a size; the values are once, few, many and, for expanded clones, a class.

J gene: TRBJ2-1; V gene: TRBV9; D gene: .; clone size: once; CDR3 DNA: TGTGCCAGCAGTAGTGGGCTGCTAGCACACAATGAGCAGTTCTTC; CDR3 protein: CASSSGLLAHNEQFF
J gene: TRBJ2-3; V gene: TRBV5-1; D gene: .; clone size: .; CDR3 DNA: TGCGCCAGCAGCTTGGGATCGGGGTGGGTCACAGATACGCAGTATTTT; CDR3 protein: CASSLGSGWVTDTQYF
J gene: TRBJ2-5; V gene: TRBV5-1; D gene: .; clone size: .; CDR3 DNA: TGCGCCAGCAGCTTTGCGGGACTTCAGAAAGAGACCCAGTACTTC; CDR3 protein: CASSFAGLQKETQYF
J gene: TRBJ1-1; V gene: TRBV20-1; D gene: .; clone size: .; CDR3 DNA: TGCAGTGCCAACAGGGAGATTGGAGCTTTCTTT; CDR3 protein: CSANREIGAFF
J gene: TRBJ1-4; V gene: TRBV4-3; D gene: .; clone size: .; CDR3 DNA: TGCGCCAGCAGCCAAGCCCAGGGAGGGGGTAATGAAAAACTGTTTTTT; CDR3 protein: CASSQAQGGGNEKLFF
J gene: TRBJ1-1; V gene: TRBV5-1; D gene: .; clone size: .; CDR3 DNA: TGCGCCAGCAGCTTGGCCGAGGACGGTGAAGCTTTCTTT; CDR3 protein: CASSLAEDGEAFF
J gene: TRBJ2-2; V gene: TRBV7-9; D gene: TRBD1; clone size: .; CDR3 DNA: TGTGCCAGCAGCCGGGACAGGGTGTACACCGGGGAGCTGTTTTTT; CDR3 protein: CASSRDRVYTGELFF
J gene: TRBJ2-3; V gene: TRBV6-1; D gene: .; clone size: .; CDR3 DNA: TGTGCCAGCAGGCCATTCACAGATACGCAGTATTTT; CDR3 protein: CASRPFTDTQYF
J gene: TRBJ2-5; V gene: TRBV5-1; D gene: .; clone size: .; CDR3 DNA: TGCGCCAGCAGCTTGCTCGAGACCCAGTACTTC; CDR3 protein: CASSLLETQYF
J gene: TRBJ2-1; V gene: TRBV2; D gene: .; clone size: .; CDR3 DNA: TGTGCCAGCATGACGGGGAACCCGTACAATGAGCAGTTCTTC; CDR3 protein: CASMTGNPYNEQFF
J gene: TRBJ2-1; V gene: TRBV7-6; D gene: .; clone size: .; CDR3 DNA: TGTGCCAGCAGTCCTTCTTTGGTAAACTACAATGAGCAGTTCTTC; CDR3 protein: CASSPSLVNYNEQFF